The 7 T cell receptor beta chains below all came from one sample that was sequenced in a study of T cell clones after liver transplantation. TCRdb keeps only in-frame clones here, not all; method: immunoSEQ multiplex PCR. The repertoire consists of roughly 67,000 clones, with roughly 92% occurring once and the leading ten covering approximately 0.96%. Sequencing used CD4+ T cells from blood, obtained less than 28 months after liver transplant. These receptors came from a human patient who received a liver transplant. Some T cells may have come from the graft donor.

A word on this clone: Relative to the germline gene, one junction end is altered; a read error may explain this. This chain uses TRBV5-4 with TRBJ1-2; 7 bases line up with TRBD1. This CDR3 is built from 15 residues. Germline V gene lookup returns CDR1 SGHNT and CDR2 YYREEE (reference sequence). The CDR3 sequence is CAGSLQGTANYGYTF. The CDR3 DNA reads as TGTGCCGGCAGCTTGCAGGGGACAGCTAACTATGGCTACACCTTC.

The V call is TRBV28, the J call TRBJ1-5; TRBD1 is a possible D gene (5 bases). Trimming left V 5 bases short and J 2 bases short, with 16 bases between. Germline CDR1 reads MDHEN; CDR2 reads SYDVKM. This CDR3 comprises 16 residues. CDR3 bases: TGTGCCAGCAGTAGTACCACAGGATTTCGCAATCAGCCCCAGCATTTT. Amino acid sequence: CASSSTTGFRNQPQHF.

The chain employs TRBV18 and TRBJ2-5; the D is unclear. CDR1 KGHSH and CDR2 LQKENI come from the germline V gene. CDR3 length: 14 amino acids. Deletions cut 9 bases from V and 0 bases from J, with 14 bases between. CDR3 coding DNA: TGTGCCAGTTCGATAACCAAGGACCAAGAGACCCAGTACTTC. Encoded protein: CASSITKDQETQYF.

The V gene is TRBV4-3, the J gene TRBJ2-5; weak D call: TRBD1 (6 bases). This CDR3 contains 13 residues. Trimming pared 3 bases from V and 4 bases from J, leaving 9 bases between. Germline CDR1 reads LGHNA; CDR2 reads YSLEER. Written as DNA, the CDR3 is TGCGCCAGCAGCCACGACAGGAGAGAGACCCAGTACTTC. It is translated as CASSHDRRETQYF.

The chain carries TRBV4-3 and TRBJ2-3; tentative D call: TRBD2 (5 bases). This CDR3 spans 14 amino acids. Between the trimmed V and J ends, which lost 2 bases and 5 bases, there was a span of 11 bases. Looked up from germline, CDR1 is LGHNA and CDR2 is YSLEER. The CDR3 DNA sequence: TGCGCCAGCAGCCAAAATAGCGTAGGAGATACGCAGTATTTT. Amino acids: CASSQNSVGDTQYF.

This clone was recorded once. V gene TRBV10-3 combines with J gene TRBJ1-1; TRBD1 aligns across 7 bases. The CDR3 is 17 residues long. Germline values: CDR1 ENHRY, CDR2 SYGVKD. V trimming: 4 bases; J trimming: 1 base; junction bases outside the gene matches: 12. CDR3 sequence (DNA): TGTGCCATCAGTGCAGGGGGACCCCCAGGATGGAACACTGAAGCTTTCTTT. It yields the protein CAISAGGPPGWNTEAFF.

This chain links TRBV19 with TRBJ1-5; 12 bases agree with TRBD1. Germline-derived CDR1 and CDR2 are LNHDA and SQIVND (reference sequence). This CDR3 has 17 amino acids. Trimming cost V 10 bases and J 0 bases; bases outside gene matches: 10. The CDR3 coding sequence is TGTGCCACCCTTGCGGGACAGGGGGCTAGTAGCAATCAGCCCCAGCATTTT. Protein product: CATLAGQGASSNQPQHF.